Detailed here is one TCR beta chain. The data were obtained in a study of blood T cell repertoires in COVID-19. Germline lookup yields CDR1 KGHSH and CDR2 LQKENI. CDR3 length: 14 residues. J lost 6 bases, V lost 6 bases, and 5 bases had no gene match. Sequencing used immunoSEQ multiplex PCR; TCRdb keeps in-frame clones, though not all of them. This sample yields approximately 200,000 clones, of which about nine tenths are seen a single time; 2% to 3% belongs to the top ten. This TCR came from a man aged 25-45 years with COVID-19, enrolled during active disease. The specimen was peripheral blood. This chain links TRBV18 with TRBJ1-1; 12 bases agree with TRBD1. The CDR3 DNA reads TGTGCCAGCTCTCCCGGGACAGGGGGCTCTGAAGCTTTCTTT. The encoded protein is CASSPGTGGSEAFF.